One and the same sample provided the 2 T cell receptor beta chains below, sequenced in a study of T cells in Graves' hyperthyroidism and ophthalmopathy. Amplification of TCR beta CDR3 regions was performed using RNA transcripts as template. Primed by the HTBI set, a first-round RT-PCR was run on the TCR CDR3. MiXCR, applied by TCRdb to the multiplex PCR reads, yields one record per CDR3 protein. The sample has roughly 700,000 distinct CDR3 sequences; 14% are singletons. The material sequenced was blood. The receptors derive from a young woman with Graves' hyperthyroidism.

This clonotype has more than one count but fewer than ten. CDR3 protein: CASSPMINQETQYF. CDR3 sequence (DNA): TGTGCCAGCAGCCCGATGATAAACCAAGAGACCCAGTACTTC. The chain joins TRBV12-3 or TRBV12-4 to TRBJ2-5; no clear D. V lost 6 bases to trimming and J lost 0 bases, with 11 bases between them. The CDR3 totals 14 residues.

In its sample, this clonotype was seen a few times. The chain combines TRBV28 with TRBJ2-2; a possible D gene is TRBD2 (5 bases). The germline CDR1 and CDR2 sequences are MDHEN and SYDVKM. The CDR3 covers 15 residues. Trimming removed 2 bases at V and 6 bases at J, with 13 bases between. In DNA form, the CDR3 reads TGTGCCAGCAGTTTACTAGCCGGTTTGGCCGGGGAGCTGTTTTTT. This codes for CASSLLAGLAGELFF.